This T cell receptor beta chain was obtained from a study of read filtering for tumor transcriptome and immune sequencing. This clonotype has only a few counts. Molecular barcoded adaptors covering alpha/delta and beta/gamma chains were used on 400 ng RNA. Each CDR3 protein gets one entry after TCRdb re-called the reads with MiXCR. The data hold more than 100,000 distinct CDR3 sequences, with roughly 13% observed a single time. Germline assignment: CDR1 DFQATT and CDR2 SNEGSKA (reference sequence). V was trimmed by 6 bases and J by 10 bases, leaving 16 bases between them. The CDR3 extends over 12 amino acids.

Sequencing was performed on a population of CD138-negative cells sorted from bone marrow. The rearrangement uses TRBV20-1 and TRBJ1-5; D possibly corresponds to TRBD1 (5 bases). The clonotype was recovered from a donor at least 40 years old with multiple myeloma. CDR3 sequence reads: CSARDGQGPQHF. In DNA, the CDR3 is TGCAGTGCAAGGGACGGCCAGGGACCCCAGCATTTT.